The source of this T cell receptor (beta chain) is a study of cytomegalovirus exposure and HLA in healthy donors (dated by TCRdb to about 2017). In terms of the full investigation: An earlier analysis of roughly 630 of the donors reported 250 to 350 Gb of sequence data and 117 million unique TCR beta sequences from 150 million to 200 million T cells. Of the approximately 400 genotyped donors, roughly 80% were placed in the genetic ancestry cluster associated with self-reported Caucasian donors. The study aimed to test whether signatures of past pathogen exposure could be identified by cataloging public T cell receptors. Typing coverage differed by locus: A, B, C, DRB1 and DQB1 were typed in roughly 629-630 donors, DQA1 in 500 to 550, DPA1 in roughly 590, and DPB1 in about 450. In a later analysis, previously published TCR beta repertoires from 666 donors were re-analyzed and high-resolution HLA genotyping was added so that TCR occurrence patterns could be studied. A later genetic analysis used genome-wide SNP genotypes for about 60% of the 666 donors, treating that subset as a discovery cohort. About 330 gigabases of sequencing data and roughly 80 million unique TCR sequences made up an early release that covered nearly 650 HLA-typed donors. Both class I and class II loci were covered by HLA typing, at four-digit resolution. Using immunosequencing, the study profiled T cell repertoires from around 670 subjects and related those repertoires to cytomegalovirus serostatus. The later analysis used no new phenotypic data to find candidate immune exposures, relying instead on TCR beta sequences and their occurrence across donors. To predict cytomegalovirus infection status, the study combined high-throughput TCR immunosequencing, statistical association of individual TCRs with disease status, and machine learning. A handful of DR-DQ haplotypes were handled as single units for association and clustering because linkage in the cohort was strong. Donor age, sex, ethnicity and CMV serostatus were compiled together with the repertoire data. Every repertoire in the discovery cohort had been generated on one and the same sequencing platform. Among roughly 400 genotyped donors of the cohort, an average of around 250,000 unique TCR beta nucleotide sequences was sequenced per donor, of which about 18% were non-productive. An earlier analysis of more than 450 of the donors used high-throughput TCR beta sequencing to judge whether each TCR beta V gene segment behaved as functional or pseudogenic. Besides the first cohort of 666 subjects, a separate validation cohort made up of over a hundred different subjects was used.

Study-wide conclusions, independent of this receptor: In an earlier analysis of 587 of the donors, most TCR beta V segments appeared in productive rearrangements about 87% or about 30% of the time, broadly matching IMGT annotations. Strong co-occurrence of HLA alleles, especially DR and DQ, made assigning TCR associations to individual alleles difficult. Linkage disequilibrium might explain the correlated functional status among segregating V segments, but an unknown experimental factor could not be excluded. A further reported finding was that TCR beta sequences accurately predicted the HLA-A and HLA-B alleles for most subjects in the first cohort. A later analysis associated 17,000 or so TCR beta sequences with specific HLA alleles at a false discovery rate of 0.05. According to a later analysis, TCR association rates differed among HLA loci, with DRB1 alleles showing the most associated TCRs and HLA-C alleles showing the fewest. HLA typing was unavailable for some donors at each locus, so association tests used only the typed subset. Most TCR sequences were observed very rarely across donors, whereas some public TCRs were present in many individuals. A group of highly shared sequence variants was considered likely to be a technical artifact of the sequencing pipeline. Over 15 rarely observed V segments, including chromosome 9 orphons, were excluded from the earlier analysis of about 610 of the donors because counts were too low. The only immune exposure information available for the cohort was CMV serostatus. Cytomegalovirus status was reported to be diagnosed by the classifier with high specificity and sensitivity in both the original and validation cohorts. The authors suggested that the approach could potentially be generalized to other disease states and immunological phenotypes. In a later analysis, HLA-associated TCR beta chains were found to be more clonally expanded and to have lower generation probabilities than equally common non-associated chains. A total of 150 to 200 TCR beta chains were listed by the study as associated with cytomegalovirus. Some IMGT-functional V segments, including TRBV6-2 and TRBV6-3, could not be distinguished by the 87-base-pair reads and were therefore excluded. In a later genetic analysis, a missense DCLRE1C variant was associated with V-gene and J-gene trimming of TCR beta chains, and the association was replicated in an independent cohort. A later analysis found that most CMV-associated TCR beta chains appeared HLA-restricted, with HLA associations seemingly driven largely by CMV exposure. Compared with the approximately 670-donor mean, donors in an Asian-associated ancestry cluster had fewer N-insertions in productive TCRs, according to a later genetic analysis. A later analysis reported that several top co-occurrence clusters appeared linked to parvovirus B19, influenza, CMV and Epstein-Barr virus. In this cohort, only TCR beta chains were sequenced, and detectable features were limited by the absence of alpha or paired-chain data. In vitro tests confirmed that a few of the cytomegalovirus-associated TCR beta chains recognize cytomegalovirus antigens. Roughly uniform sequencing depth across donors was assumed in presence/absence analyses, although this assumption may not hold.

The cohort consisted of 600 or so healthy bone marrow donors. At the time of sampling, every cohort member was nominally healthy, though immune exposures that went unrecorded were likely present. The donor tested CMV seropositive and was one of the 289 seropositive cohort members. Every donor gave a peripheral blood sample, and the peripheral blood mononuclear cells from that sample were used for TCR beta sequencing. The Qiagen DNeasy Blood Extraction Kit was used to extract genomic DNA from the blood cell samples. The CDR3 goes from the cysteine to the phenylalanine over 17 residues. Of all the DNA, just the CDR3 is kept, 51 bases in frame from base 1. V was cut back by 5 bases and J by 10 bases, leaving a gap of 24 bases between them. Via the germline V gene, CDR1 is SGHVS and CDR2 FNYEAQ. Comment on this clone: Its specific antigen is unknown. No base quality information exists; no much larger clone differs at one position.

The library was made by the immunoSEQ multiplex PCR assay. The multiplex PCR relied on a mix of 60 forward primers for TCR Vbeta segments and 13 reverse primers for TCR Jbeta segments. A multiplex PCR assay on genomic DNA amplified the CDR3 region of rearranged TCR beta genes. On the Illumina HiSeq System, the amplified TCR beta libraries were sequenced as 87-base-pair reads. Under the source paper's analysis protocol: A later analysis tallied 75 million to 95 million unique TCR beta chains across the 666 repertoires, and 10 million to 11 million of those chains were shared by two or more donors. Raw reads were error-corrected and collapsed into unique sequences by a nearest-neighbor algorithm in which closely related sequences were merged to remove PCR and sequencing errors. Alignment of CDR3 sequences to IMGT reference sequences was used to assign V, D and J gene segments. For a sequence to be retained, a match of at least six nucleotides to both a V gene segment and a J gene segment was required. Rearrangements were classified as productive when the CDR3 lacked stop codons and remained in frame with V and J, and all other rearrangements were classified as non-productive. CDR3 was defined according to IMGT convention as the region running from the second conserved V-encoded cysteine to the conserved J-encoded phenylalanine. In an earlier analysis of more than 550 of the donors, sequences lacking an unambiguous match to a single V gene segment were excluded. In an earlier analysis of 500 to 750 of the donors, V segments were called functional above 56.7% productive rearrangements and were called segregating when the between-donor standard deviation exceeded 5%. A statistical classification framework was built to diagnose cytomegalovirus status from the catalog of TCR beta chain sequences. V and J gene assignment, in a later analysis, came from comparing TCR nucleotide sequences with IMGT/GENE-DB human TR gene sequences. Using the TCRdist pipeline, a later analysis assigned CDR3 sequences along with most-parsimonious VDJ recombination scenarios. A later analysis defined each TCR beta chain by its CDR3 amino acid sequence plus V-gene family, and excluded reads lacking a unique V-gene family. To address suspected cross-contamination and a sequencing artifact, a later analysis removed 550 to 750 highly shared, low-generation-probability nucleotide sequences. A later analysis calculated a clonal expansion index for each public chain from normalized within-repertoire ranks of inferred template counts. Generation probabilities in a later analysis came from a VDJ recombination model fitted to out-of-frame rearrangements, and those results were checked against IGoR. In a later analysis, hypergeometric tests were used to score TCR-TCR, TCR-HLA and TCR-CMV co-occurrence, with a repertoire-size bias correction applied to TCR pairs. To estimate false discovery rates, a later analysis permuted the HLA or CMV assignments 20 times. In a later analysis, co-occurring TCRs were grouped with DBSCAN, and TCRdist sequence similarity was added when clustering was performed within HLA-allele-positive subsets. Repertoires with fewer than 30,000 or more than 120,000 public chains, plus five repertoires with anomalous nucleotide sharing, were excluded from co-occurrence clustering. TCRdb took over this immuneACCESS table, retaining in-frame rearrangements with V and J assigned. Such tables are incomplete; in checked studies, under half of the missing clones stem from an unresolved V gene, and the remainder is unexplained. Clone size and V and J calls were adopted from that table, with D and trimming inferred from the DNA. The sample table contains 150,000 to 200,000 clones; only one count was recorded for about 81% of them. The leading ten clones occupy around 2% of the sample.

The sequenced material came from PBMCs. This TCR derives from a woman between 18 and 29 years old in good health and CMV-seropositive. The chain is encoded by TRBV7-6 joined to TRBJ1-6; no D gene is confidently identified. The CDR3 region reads CASSQNSDGGRGSPLHF. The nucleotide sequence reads TGTGCCAGCAGCCAGAACAGTGACGGCGGAAGAGGGTCACCCCTCCACTTT.